This T cell receptor (beta chain) was identified in a study of blood T cell repertoires in COVID-19. Background on the study: Sites in the United States, Italy and Spain provided acute and convalescent COVID-19 samples. From T cells, B-cell-depleted T cells, or PBMCs came the material, which was cDNA or gDNA.

As processed by the authors: Reference gene primers were amplified, and this amplification served to estimate nucleated cell counts. The method was immunoSEQ multiplex PCR; TCRdb's version includes in-frame clones alone and lacks a portion of them. The V and J calls and clone size are taken from that table; D and trimming were inferred from the DNA. Among some 180,000 clones listed, about 70% were seen once. Germline-derived CDR1 and CDR2 are SGHAT and FQNNGV. The V segment lost 4 bases and the J segment 6 bases; nucleotides outside the gene matches: 4. This CDR3 spans 15 amino acids. Sequences were obtained from peripheral blood. This chain connects TRBV11-2 to TRBJ2-1; TRBD2 aligns across 12 bases. This sequence originates from a woman between 45 and 65 years old with active or convalescent COVID-19. The chain's CDR3 is CASSSTSGRTNEQFF. As DNA, the CDR3 is TGTGCCAGCAGCTCGACTAGCGGGAGAACCAATGAGCAGTTCTTC. The entire variable domain, with the rest obtained from reference TRBV11-2 and TRBJ2-1, is as follows: EAGVAQSPRYKIIEKRQSVAFWCNPISGHATLYWYQQILGQGPKLLIQFQNNGVVDDSQLPKDRFSAERLKGVDSTLKIQPAKLEDSAVYLCASSSTSGRTNEQFFGPGTRLTVL.